This TCR beta chain was sequenced in a study of tumor and adjacent non-tumor tissue in lung cancer. Findings and limits, study-wide: Normal lung showed higher cumulative top 100 clone frequency than tumor.

The CDR3 runs to 14 residues. Germline values: CDR1 SGHAT, CDR2 FQNNGV. The template was RNA from unsorted bulk tissue. This non-tumor lung sample came from over 3 cm beyond the tumor edge. Concerning this clonotype itself: Antigen specificity is unknown. One junction end does not reproduce the germline sequence, and a read error may be involved.

TCRbeta libraries were built with three rounds of nested PCR, modified from ARM-PCR. TCRdb recomputed calls from the multiplex PCR reads with MiXCR, one row per CDR3 protein. The sample contains 70,000 to 90,000 distinct CDR3 sequences, around 80% of which appear only once. Sample: distant non-tumor lung tissue. The source is a man in his fifties or sixties with non-small cell lung cancer. The genes are TRBV11-2 and TRBJ1-1; D ambiguous. The CDR3 region is CASSPDGLNTEAFF. CDR3 coding DNA: TGTGCCAGCAGCCCCGACGGGCTTAACACTGAAGCTTTCTTC.